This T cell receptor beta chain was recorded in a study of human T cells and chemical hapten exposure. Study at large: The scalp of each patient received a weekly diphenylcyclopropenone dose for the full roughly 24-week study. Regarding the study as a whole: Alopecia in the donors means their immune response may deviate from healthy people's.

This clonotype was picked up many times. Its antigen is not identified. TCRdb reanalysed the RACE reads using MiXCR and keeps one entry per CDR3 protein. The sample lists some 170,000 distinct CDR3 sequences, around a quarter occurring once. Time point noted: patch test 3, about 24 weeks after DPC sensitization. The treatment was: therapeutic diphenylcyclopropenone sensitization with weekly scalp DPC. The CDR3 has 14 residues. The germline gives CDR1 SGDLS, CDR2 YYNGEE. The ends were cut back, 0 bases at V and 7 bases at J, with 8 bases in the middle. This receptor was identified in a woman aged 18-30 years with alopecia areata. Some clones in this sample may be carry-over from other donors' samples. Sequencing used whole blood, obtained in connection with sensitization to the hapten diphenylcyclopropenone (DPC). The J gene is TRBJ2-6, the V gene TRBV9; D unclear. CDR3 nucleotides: TGTGCCAGCAGCGTAGAAGGGATAGCCAACGTCCTGACTTTC. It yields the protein CASSVEGIANVLTF. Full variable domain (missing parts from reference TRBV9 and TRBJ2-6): DSGVTQTPKHLITATGQRVTLRCSPRSGDLSVYWYQQSLDQGLQFLIQYYNGEERAKGNILERFSAQQFPDLHSELNLSSLELGDSALYFCASSVEGIANVLTFGAGSRLTVL.